This T cell receptor (beta chain) was captured in a study of human T cells and chemical hapten exposure. The time point was: pre-sensitization, week 0. Indicated treatment: therapeutic diphenylcyclopropenone sensitization with weekly scalp DPC. The CDR3 covers 17 residues. J gave up 2 bases and V 4 bases, and 13 bases lay outside the gene matches. Germline loops: CDR1 SQVTM, CDR2 ANQGSEA. TCRdb ran MiXCR on the RACE reads and lists one entry per CDR3 protein. The repertoire holds a few hundred thousand distinct CDR3 sequences, with roughly 8% as singletons. Sequencing used whole blood, obtained in connection with sensitization to the hapten diphenylcyclopropenone (DPC). This TCR came from a man between 18 and 35 years old with alopecia areata. Some clones in this sample may be carry-over from other donors' samples. This chain connects TRBV29-1 to TRBJ2-5; 10 bases match TRBD2. CDR3: CSVAGQRGGLNQETQYF. CDR3 nucleotide sequence: TGCAGCGTTGCCGGACAGCGGGGGGGCCTTAATCAAGAGACCCAGTACTTC.